The rows below give T cell receptor beta chains drawn from one sample of a study of blood T cells in healthy people across ages. TCRdb itself ran the 5' RACE reads through MiXCR, one entry per CDR3 protein. The top ten clones hold roughly 13% of a sample with approximately 1,000,000 distinct CDR3 sequences, 35% to 40% of them seen once. The material sequenced was blood. These receptors were taken from a young man in good health. CDR3s leave out the opening cysteine and the closing phenylalanine or tryptophan. The order of the fields is V gene, J gene, CDR3 protein.

>TRBV11-2|TRBJ2-3
ASSFSGTGEDTQY
>TRBV27|TRBJ1-2
ASSLSTEDNYGYT
>TRBV12-5|TRBJ2-5
ASGLVLGLAAIQETQY
>TRBV27|TRBJ2-3
ASSALVAGGTDTQY
>TRBV7-7|TRBJ2-5
ASSLAGSTQETQY
>TRBV4-2|TRBJ2-3
ASSQDPYRGTDTQY
>TRBV9|TRBJ2-5
ASSEGIQETQY
>TRBV20-1|TRBJ2-1
SARDGTSGDNEQF
>TRBV6-2/TRBV6-3|TRBJ2-3
ASSYLRDLY
>TRBV4-3|TRBJ2-3
ASSHIPGLAGDGADTQY
>TRBV27|TRBJ1-1
ASRDRGLLNTEAF
>TRBV20-1|TRBJ2-7
SAFPLGDRYTYEQY
>TRBV7-9|TRBJ2-7
ASTLGTASYNEQY
>TRBV7-2|TRBJ1-6
ASSSQGNSPLH
>TRBV12-3/TRBV12-4|TRBJ2-5
ASSRRDGQETQY
>TRBV5-1|TRBJ1-3
ASSLTAGPSGNTIY
>TRBV7-2|TRBJ2-2
ASSLSRSTGELF
>TRBV7-2|TRBJ2-3
ASSGPASATTDTQY
>TRBV24-1|TRBJ2-1
ATSGKGAYNEQF
>TRBV6-5|TRBJ2-1
AVGRTGYLNEQF
>TRBV25-1|TRBJ1-1
ASRYKTGFSNTEAF
>TRBV6-2/TRBV6-3|TRBJ1-5
ASNPQGKSQPQH
>TRBV15|TRBJ1-5
ATSRDLQSNSNQPQH
>TRBV9|TRBJ2-2
ASSVRQTNTGELF
>TRBV4-3|TRBJ2-7
ASSHKAGGTYEQY
>TRBV10-3|TRBJ2-3
AISEVGGDTQY
>TRBV20-1|TRBJ2-7
SAADRVGGEQY
>TRBV2|TRBJ2-3
ASSPYWRGFTDTQY
>TRBV4-3|TRBJ2-6
ASSQALDIQSSGANVLT